Reported below is one TCR beta chain. The data are from a study of blood T cell repertoires in COVID-19. Study-wide context: T cells, B-cell-depleted T cells, or PBMCs supplied cDNA or gDNA.

Trimming took off 7 bases at V and 5 bases at J, with 15 bases between the two ends. The CDR3 spans 13 residues. CDR1 MDHEN and CDR2 SYDVKM come from the germline V gene. Profiled with immunoSEQ multiplex PCR; TCRdb holds only in-frame clones, not every one. The sample lists 150,000 to 200,000 clones; roughly 87% were seen once. This rearrangement joins TRBV28 to TRBJ2-7; D may be TRBD2 (5 bases). The receptor comes from a man between 18 and 35 years old who had recovered from COVID-19. Sequencing was performed on peripheral blood. The DNA of the CDR3 is TGTGCCAGCACGCGGGCGGAGACGGACGAGCAGTACTTC. Amino acids: CASTRAETDEQYF.